What follows are 29 T cell receptor beta chains derived from one specimen sequenced in a study of technical replicates of blood from several donors. Using immunoSEQ multiplex PCR, the repertoire was profiled, and TCRdb retains in-frame clones only, with some absent. The sample lists roughly 15,000 clones, 80% to 85% occurring once. Sequenced material: PBMCs. The receptors shown here come from a human donor in good health.

This rearrangement joins TRBV28 to TRBJ2-2; the D gene is possibly TRBD2 (6 bases). Germline assignment: CDR1 MDHEN and CDR2 SYDVKM. The CDR3 runs to 16 residues. V gave up 7 bases and J gave up 1 base, with 16 bases separating them. The CDR3 loop reads CASTSPGERNTGELFF. DNA for the CDR3: TGTGCCAGCACCTCCCCGGGAGAGCGGAACACCGGGGAGCTGTTTTTT.

The chain carries TRBV11-2 and TRBJ2-5, with D possibly matching TRBD1 (6 bases). Germline lookup yields CDR1 SGHAT and CDR2 FQNNGV. V was clipped by 1 base and J by 4 bases, with 13 bases between them. The CDR3 extends over 15 amino acids. The CDR3 is CASSLGDRTGETQYF. The CDR3 DNA reads TGTGCCAGCAGCTTAGGTGACAGGACGGGAGAGACCCAGTACTTC.

The rearrangement joins TRBV19 to TRBJ2-1; D perhaps matches TRBD1 (6 bases). Trimming cost V 6 bases and J 8 bases, with 14 bases left between them. This CDR3 region has 13 residues. The V gene's germline CDR1 is LNHDA and CDR2 SQIVND (reference sequence). Written as DNA, the CDR3 is TGTGCCAGTAGCCCGCAGGGGTTCGATGAGCAGTTCTTC. It translates to CASSPQGFDEQFF.

This clone was detected only once. The DNA of the CDR3 is TGTGCCAGCAGTTTCAAGGCAGCGGGAGCCAGGTACGAGCAGTACTTC. Protein sequence: CASSFKAAGARYEQYF. The V and J genes are TRBV27 and TRBJ2-7, with TRBD2 matching 8 bases. The CDR3 length is 16 residues. Germline V gene sequence: CDR1 MNHEY, CDR2 SMNVEV (reference sequence). Germline trimming cut 3 bases from V and 4 bases from J; bases unmatched to any gene: 11.

V and J are TRBV27 and TRBJ2-7; 10 bases agree with TRBD1. V shed 5 bases, J shed 2 bases, and the junction held 6 bases outside the gene matches. The germline gives CDR1 MNHEY, CDR2 SMNVEV (reference sequence). The CDR3 runs 15 residues. The chain's CDR3 is CASSPRTGGPYEQYF. The CDR3 region has the DNA TGTGCCAGCAGTCCCCGGACAGGGGGGCCCTACGAGCAGTACTTC.

The rearrangement uses TRBV30 and TRBJ2-7; the match to TRBD2 covers 13 bases. The germline V gene encodes CDR1 GTSNPN and CDR2 SVGIG (reference sequence). V gave up 4 bases and J gave up 4 bases; unmatched junction bases: 4. The CDR3 consists of 14 residues. This CDR3 reads CAWTRTSGSYEQYF. The CDR3 nucleotides read TGTGCCTGGACCCGGACTAGCGGGAGTTACGAGCAGTACTTC.

J is TRBJ2-7 and V is TRBV4-1, with 7 bases fitting TRBD2. Trimming cost V 4 bases and J 2 bases; bases outside gene matches: 8. In germline, CDR1 is MGHRA, CDR2 YSYEKL. The CDR3 loop spans 15 amino acids. This CDR3 is CASSPGGGAPYEQYF. CDR3 coding DNA: TGCGCCAGCAGCCCTGGGGGGGGAGCCCCCTACGAGCAGTACTTC.

The chain has TRBV19 and TRBJ2-2; 15 bases map to TRBD2. This CDR3 spans 20 amino acids. V lost 5 bases and J lost 5; bases outside the gene matches: 15. Per the germline V gene, CDR1 is LNHDA and CDR2 is SQIVND (reference sequence). For the CDR3, the DNA is TGTGCCAGTAGTGGGGCTACCGGGACTAGCGGGAGGAGTATGACCGGGGAGCTGTTTTTT. The encoded protein is CASSGATGTSGRSMTGELFF.

This clone occurred a few times. The CDR3 protein is CASSGGQGPYEQYF. The CDR3 DNA sequence: TGTGCCAGCAGTGGAGGACAGGGACCCTACGAGCAGTACTTC. The chain joins TRBV6-1 to TRBJ2-7; 8 bases match TRBD1. Per the germline V gene, CDR1 is MNHNS and CDR2 is SASEGT. The CDR3 has 14 residues. Trimming cost V 4 bases and J 2 bases; bases outside gene matches: 4.

The chain's CDR3 is CASSPGDRLQDGYTF. The CDR3 region has the DNA TGTGCCAGCAGTCCGGGGGACAGGCTTCAGGATGGCTACACCTTC. This rearrangement joins TRBV28 to TRBJ1-2; 8 nucleotides agree with TRBD1. J was trimmed by 6 bases and V by 5 bases; bases with no gene match: 11. Germline V CDR1 and CDR2: MDHEN, SYDVKM. The CDR3 extends over 15 amino acids.

This chain links TRBV7-9 with TRBJ2-2; tentative D call: TRBD1 (5 bases). Germline-derived CDR1 and CDR2 are SEHNR and FQNEAQ (reference sequence). This CDR3 has 17 amino acids. V gave up 5 bases and J gave up 2 bases, with 18 bases separating them. The DNA for the CDR3 is TGTGCCAGCAGCCTTGGGCTAGGGGTCGTTAACACCGGGGAGCTGTTTTTT. Its translation: CASSLGLGVVNTGELFF. Filled out from reference TRBV7-9 and TRBJ2-2, the complete variable domain reads DTGVSQNPRHKITKRGQNVTFRCDPISEHNRLYWYRQTLGQGPEFLTYFQNEAQLEKSRLLSDRFSAERPKGSFSTLEIQRTEQGDSAMYLCASSLGLGVVNTGELFFGEGSRLTVL.

This chain connects TRBV5-1 to TRBJ2-1; TRBD2 agrees at 9 bases. J lost 4 bases, V lost 7 bases, and 6 bases had no gene match. Germline V gene data show CDR1 as SGHRS and CDR2 as YFSETQ. The CDR3 has 14 residues. The CDR3 loop reads CASSPAGGYNEQFF. DNA for the CDR3: TGCGCCAGCTCCCCCGCGGGAGGGTACAATGAGCAGTTCTTC.

A few counts support this clone. The rearrangement uses TRBV10-1 and TRBJ2-7; 9 bases are a match to TRBD1. V shed 11 bases and J 12 bases; nucleotides not matched to a gene: 14. The length of the CDR3 is 12 residues. Germline V gene lookup returns CDR1 WNHNN and CDR2 SYGVQD (reference sequence). The CDR3 reads CAAGTGSVGLYF. CDR3 nucleotide sequence: TGCGCCGCGGGGACAGGGTCCGTAGGGCTGTACTTC.

The chain uses TRBV11-3 and TRBJ2-4, with 8 bases fitting TRBD2. With 5 bases clipped from V and 9 bases from J, the junction kept 9 bases outside the gene matches. Per the germline V gene, CDR1 is SGHNT and CDR2 is YENEEA. CDR3 length: 14 residues. In nucleotides, the CDR3 is TGTGCCAGCAGCCCCGGGGGGGGTTTCTCCATTCAGTACTTC. The encoded protein is CASSPGGGFSIQYF. Full variable domain (rest looked up from reference TRBV11-3 and TRBJ2-4): EAGVVQSPRYKIIEKKQPVAFWCNPISGHNTLYWYLQNLGQGPELLIRYENEEAVDDSQLPKDRFSAERLKGVDSTLKIQPAELGDSAVYLCASSPGGGFSIQYFGAGTRLSVL.

This clone occurred a few times. The chain uses TRBV7-9 and TRBJ2-1; 13 nucleotides agree with TRBD2. The CDR3 covers 15 residues. Germline-derived CDR1 and CDR2 are SEHNR and FQNEAQ (reference sequence). The junction had 8 bases not matched to a gene; V was cut back by 7 bases and J by 8 bases. In DNA form, the CDR3 reads TGTGCCAGCACCCTAGGGACTAGCGGGAATGATGAGCAGTTCTTC. Protein product: CASTLGTSGNDEQFF.

This chain links TRBV4-1 with TRBJ2-4; TRBD2 might be the D (6 bases). The length of the CDR3 is 20 residues. CDR1 and CDR2 (germline): MGHRA, YSYEKL. With 0 bases removed from V and 0 bases from J, the gap between germline ends came to 21 bases. The CDR3: CASSQDLGLTIASAKNIQYF. The DNA of the CDR3 is TGCGCCAGCAGCCAAGATTTAGGACTAACGATAGCATCAGCCAAAAACATTCAGTACTTC.

The chain recombines TRBV5-6 with TRBJ2-7, with 7 bases matching TRBD1. J was trimmed by 3 bases and V by 0 bases; bases with no gene match: 3. In germline, CDR1 is SGHDT, CDR2 YYEEEE. This CDR3 comprises 14 residues. This CDR3 reads CASSLAGGFYEQYF. CDR3 DNA sequence: TGTGCCAGCAGCTTGGCAGGGGGTTTCTACGAGCAGTACTTC.

The chain couples TRBV5-1 to TRBJ2-2, with D hard to call. V was clipped by 5 bases and J by 6 bases, with 11 bases between them. Germline-derived CDR1 and CDR2 are SGHRS and YFSETQ. The CDR3 runs to 13 residues. CDR3 coding DNA: TGCGCCAGCAGTTCCCAGGTAGCCGGGGAGCTGTTTTTT. Residues: CASSSQVAGELFF.

This chain connects TRBV5-1 to TRBJ2-5; 9 bases match TRBD2. The CDR3 is made up of 15 amino acids. J lost 6 bases, V lost 3 bases, and 9 bases had no gene match. The germline CDR1 and CDR2 sequences are SGHRS and YFSETQ. The CDR3 nucleotides read TGCGCCAGCAGCTCCCTGGCGGGGGGGCCGAAGACCCAGTACTTC. It translates to CASSSLAGGPKTQYF. The full variable domain, completed using reference TRBV5-1 and TRBJ2-5, is KAGVTQTPRYLIKTRGQQVTLSCSPISGHRSVSWYQQTPGQGLQFLFEYFSETQRNKGNFPGRFSGRQFSNSRSEMNVSTLELGDSALYLCASSSLAGGPKTQYFGPGTRLLVL.

V and J are TRBV19 and TRBJ2-2; TRBD2 might be the D (6 bases). The CDR3 totals 17 residues. Looked up from germline, CDR1 is LNHDA and CDR2 is SQIVND (reference sequence). Between the trimmed V and J ends, which lost 3 bases and 5 bases, there was a span of 19 bases. The CDR3 is CASSIPTSQRPTGELFF. CDR3 DNA sequence: TGTGCCAGTAGTATTCCGACTAGTCAAAGACCTACCGGGGAGCTGTTTTTT.

The chain has TRBV7-9 and TRBJ2-5, with D perhaps TRBD1 (6 bases). Germline V lookup: CDR1 SEHNR, CDR2 FQNEAQ (reference sequence). The CDR3 has 18 amino acids. V lost 5 bases, J lost 5 bases, and 27 bases lay in between. CDR3: CASSNDRRRLFSLETQYF. The DNA for the CDR3 is TGTGCCAGCAGCAACGACAGGCGGCGGTTATTTTCACTGGAGACCCAGTACTTC.

The chain employs TRBV6-4 and TRBJ1-1, with 9 bases aligning to TRBD1. Germline V gives CDR1 MRHNA, CDR2 SNTAGT. The CDR3 is made up of 13 amino acids. The J segment lost 5 bases and the V segment lost 5 bases, leaving 3 bases of the junction unmatched. In DNA, the CDR3 is TGTGCCAGCAGTTCCGACAGGGGGACTGAAGCTTTCTTT. Its translation: CASSSDRGTEAFF.

J is TRBJ2-5 and V is TRBV5-6; maybe TRBD2 (5 bases). The CDR3 length is 14 residues. From germline, CDR1 is SGHDT and CDR2 YYEEEE. Trimming removed 2 bases from V and 5 bases from J, with 13 bases in between. The CDR3: CASSLSGYQETQYF. Written as DNA, the CDR3 is TGTGCCAGCAGCTTATCGGGGTATCAGGAGACCCAGTACTTC.

The chain recombines TRBV5-1 with TRBJ2-1, with 7 bases identical to TRBD2. Per germline, CDR1 SGHRS and CDR2 YFSETQ. With 0 bases clipped from V and 4 bases from J, the junction kept 1 base outside the gene matches. This CDR3 is 14 amino acids long. In nucleotides, the CDR3 is TGCGCCAGCAGCTTGGGGGGAGGGTACAATGAGCAGTTCTTC. Translation gives CASSLGGGYNEQFF.

This rearrangement joins TRBV28 to TRBJ1-2; TRBD1 might be the D (5 bases). Germline CDR1 MDHEN, CDR2 SYDVKM. This CDR3 spans 13 amino acids. Trimming pared 6 bases from V and 2 bases from J, leaving 10 bases between. The chain's CDR3 is CASRRKGNYGYTF. The CDR3, as DNA: TGTGCCAGCAGGCGGAAGGGGAACTATGGCTACACCTTC.

This clone was detected once. The CDR3 loop is CASSPGRGFDYGYTF. The DNA for the CDR3 is TGTGCCAGCAGCCCCGGCCGGGGGTTTGACTATGGCTACACCTTC. V and J are TRBV7-9 and TRBJ1-2; tentatively, D is TRBD1 (5 bases). V lost 5 bases to trimming and J lost 3 bases, with 16 bases between them. The length of the CDR3 is 15 residues. The V gene's germline CDR1 is SEHNR and CDR2 FQNEAQ (reference sequence). The full variable domain, rest sourced from reference TRBV7-9 and TRBJ1-2, is DTGVSQNPRHKITKRGQNVTFRCDPISEHNRLYWYRQTLGQGPEFLTYFQNEAQLEKSRLLSDRFSAERPKGSFSTLEIQRTEQGDSAMYLCASSPGRGFDYGYTFGSGTRLTVV.

V is TRBV29-1 and J is TRBJ1-1, with a tentative D call TRBD1 (5 bases). Trimming left V 5 bases short and J 1 base short, with 11 bases between. CDR3 length: 13 amino acids. Germline loops: CDR1 SQVTM, CDR2 ANQGSEA. CDR3 in amino acids: CSVQGSTNTEAFF. The CDR3 nucleotides read TGCAGCGTTCAGGGATCTACGAACACTGAAGCTTTCTTT. The variable domain in full, completed from reference TRBV29-1 and TRBJ1-1, reads SAVISQKPSRDICQRGTSLTIQCQVDSQVTMMFWYRQQPGQSLTLIATANQGSEATYESGFVIDKFPISRPNLTFSTLTVSNMSPEDSSIYLCSVQGSTNTEAFFGQGTRLTVV.

The rearrangement joins TRBV9 to TRBJ2-2; TRBD2 aligns across 13 bases. Germline-derived CDR1 and CDR2 are SGDLS and YYNGEE. The V and J ends lost 0 bases and 6 bases, in that order; junction bases with no gene match: 5. CDR3 size: 17 residues. In DNA form, the CDR3 reads TGTGCCAGCAGCGTAGGGACTAGCGGGAGTTGGGCCGGGGAGCTGTTTTTT. This sequence encodes CASSVGTSGSWAGELFF.

The genes are TRBV2 and TRBJ2-7; TRBD1 matches at 7 bases. V trimming: 8 bases; J trimming: 11 bases; junction bases outside the gene matches: 18. Per the germline V gene, CDR1 is SNHLY and CDR2 is FYNNEI. This CDR3 comprises 14 residues. This CDR3 reads CASWDSQGVTGEYF. The DNA for the CDR3 is TGTGCCAGCTGGGACAGCCAAGGGGTCACCGGGGAGTACTTC.